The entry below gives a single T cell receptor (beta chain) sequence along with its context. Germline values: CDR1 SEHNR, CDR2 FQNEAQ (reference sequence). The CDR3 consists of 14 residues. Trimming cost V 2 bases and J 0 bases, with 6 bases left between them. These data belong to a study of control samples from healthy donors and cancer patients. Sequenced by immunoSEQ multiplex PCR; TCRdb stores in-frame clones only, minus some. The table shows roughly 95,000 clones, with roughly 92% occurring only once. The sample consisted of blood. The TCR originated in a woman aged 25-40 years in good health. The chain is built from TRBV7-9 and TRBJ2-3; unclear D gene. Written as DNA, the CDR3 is TGTGCCAGCAGCTTAACCCCTAGCACAGATACGCAGTATTTT. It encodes CASSLTPSTDTQYF.